The T cell receptor beta chain described here comes from a study of T-cell reconstitution after alpha-beta-depleted transplantation in children. Unique molecular identifiers were incorporated into the prepared TCRbeta library. Using its own MiXCR run on the PCR reads, TCRdb lists one record per CDR3 protein. The sample records hundreds of thousands of distinct CDR3 sequences, 16% being singletons. The sample holds many counts of this clonotype. V shed 5 bases and J 5 bases; nucleotides not matched to a gene: 7. The CDR3 is 14 residues long. Germline CDR1 and CDR2: DFQATT and SNEGSKA (reference sequence).

The gene calls are TRBV20-1 and TRBJ2-7, with 12 bases fitting TRBD2. This material consisted of PBMCs from the stem cell graft donor, taken from the stem cell graft. This TCR was sampled from a human donor who donated a stem cell graft to a child with acute myeloid leukemia. The CDR3 here is CSAFLTSGGNEQYF. The CDR3 nucleotides are TGCAGTGCTTTTCTCACTAGCGGGGGGAACGAGCAGTACTTC.